This T cell receptor beta chain was obtained from a study of OX40 agonist ivuxolimab in advanced cancers. Study-wide context: Patients assigned to dose escalation were diagnosed with hepatocellular carcinoma, melanoma, renal cell or head and neck cancer. Partial responses were achieved by three patients, of whom one had hepatocellular carcinoma and two had cutaneous melanoma. Findings of the study overall: On average, CD8+ T cells had more expanded clones than CD4+.

With regard to this clone: Its antigen remains unidentified.

V was pared by 5 bases and J by 0 bases, with 8 bases between. Looked up from germline, CDR1 is GTSNPN and CDR2 is SVGIG (reference sequence). CDR3 length equals 13 residues. The data were produced by immunoSEQ multiplex PCR, yet TCRdb's version contains in-frame clones alone and is incomplete. The table shows roughly 80,000 clones, with roughly 88% occurring only once. This chain links TRBV30 with TRBJ1-5, with unresolved D. The sequence derives from an adult with an advanced solid tumor such as melanoma, head and neck, liver or kidney cancer. This specimen was CD4+ or CD8+ T cells sorted from blood, taken in a trial of the OX40 agonist ivuxolimab. The CDR3 loop reads CAWGKNSNQPQHF. CDR3 nucleotides: TGTGCCTGGGGTAAAAATAGCAATCAGCCCCAGCATTTT.